These T cell receptor beta chains were read from a single sample in a study of blood T cell repertoires in COVID-19. The repertoire was sequenced with immunoSEQ multiplex PCR; TCRdb's copy has only in-frame clones and lacks some. The sample lists a few hundred thousand clones, over 65% occurring once. The specimen was peripheral blood. These receptors all stem from a woman of 80 years or more with acute or convalescent COVID-19. CDR3s include the opening cysteine and the closing phenylalanine or tryptophan. D genes are given only for firm matches. Only some rows state a clone size, as once, few, many or a class for expanded clones.

>TRBV14|TRBJ1-2|TRBD1|few
TGTGCCAGCAGTCCTGGGACAGGGAATGGCTACACCTTC
CASSPGTGNGYTF
>TRBV6-1|TRBJ1-5|.|once
TGTGCCAGCAGTGAATTCAGGGGCAATCAGCCCCAGCATTTT
CASSEFRGNQPQHF
>TRBV6-1|TRBJ2-3|.|once
TGTGCCAGCAGTGAATTCACAGACAGAAGAGATACGCAGTATTTT
CASSEFTDRRDTQYF
>TRBV3-1/TRBV3-2|TRBJ1-5|.|few
TGTGCCAGCAGCCAAGGGGGGACATCCGATCATAGCAATCAGCCCCAGCATTTT
CASSQGGTSDHSNQPQHF
>TRBV19|TRBJ1-1|TRBD1|few
TGTGCCAGTAGTCTTATACAGGGGGACGCCACTGAAGCTTTCTTT
CASSLIQGDATEAFF
>TRBV2|TRBJ1-5|.|.
TGTGCCAGCAGACCCCAGGGTACGAATCAGCCCCAGCATTTT
CASRPQGTNQPQHF
>TRBV27|TRBJ1-5|.|.
TGTGCCAGCAGCCGAATCATTCGGCAGCCCCAGCATTTT
CASSRIIRQPQHF
>TRBV6-2/TRBV6-3|TRBJ1-6|TRBD1|.
TGTGCCAGCAGTTACTTTGGACAGGTGAATAATTCACCCCTCCACTTT
CASSYFGQVNNSPLHF
>TRBV9|TRBJ1-2|.|.
TGTGCCAGCAGCGTAGGGTACAGGGCTACTAACTATGGCTACACCTTC
CASSVGYRATNYGYTF
>TRBV9|TRBJ2-1|TRBD2|few
TGTGCCAGCAGCGTCGCGGGAGGGCCGGGCAATGAGCAGTTCTTC
CASSVAGGPGNEQFF
>TRBV10-3|TRBJ2-1|TRBD2|few
TGTGCCATCGGGGCTAGCGGGACTAGCGGGAGTGGGGGGGGGAGAGTATACAATGAGCAGTTCTTC
CAIGASGTSGSGGGRVYNEQFF
>TRBV5-4|TRBJ1-3|.|many
TGTGCCAGCAGCACAGAGATTTCTGGAAACACCATATATTTT
CASSTEISGNTIYF
>TRBV19|TRBJ1-4|TRBD1|few
TGTGCCAGTAGTATAATACAGGGGACAACTAATGAAAAACTGTTTTTT
CASSIIQGTTNEKLFF
>TRBV6-2/TRBV6-3|TRBJ1-5|TRBD1|.
TGTGCCAGCAGTGGGAGTGGACAGGGGGGTCAGCCCCAGCATTTT
CASSGSGQGGQPQHF
>TRBV2|TRBJ2-5|.|once
TGTGCCAGCAGGACTACCCGCCAAACCCAGTACTTC
CASRTTRQTQYF
>TRBV30|TRBJ1-5|TRBD1|.
TGTGCCTCCGGGACAGGGAATCAGCCCCAGCATTTT
CASGTGNQPQHF
>TRBV19|TRBJ2-3|TRBD2|once
TGTGCCACCCGAAACCAAAGGACTAGCGGGAGAGCCCTCACAGATACGCAGTATTTT
CATRNQRTSGRALTDTQYF
>TRBV6-1|TRBJ1-1|.|.
TGTGCCAGCAGTGAAGGCCCGAGGGCAGGGGACACTGAAGCTTTCTTT
CASSEGPRAGDTEAFF
>TRBV3-1/TRBV3-2|TRBJ2-1|TRBD2|.
TGTGCCAGCAGCCAAGAGGTGACTAGCGGAAGTAATGAGCAGTTCTTC
CASSQEVTSGSNEQFF
>TRBV5-1|TRBJ1-1|TRBD1|.
TGCGCCAGCAGCTTGACAGGGGTTGGCACTGAAGCTTTCTTT
CASSLTGVGTEAFF
>TRBV9|TRBJ2-3|TRBD2|few
TGTGCCAGCAGCGTTCAGGCGGGGGGAACCACAGATACGCAGTATTTT
CASSVQAGGTTDTQYF
>TRBV7-7|TRBJ2-1|TRBD2|.
TGTGCCAGCAGCTTAGGACTAGCGGGAATTGATGAGCAGTTCTTC
CASSLGLAGIDEQFF
>TRBV7-2|TRBJ2-5|TRBD1|.
TGTGCCAGCAGCTTAGTTATTACAGGGGGCGTAGAGACCCAGTACTTC
CASSLVITGGVETQYF
>TRBV15|TRBJ1-1|TRBD1|.
TGTGCCACCAGCAGAGATAGGTTAGGACAGGGGATCACTGAAGCTTTCTTT
CATSRDRLGQGITEAFF
>TRBV6-5|TRBJ2-3|TRBD2|.
TGTGCCAGCAGTTTCCGGACTAGCGGGAGAACTGATACGCAGTATTTT
CASSFRTSGRTDTQYF
>TRBV9|TRBJ2-1|TRBD2|.
TGTGCCAGCAGCGCCCTACGGGGGGGGGCCCGGGCCAATGAGCAGTTCTTC
CASSALRGGARANEQFF
>TRBV11-2|TRBJ1-6|.|many
TGTGCCAGCAGCTTAGGTCGAAGGGGAAATTCACCCCTCCACTTT
CASSLGRRGNSPLHF
>TRBV3-1/TRBV3-2|TRBJ2-7|.|.
TGTGCCAGCAGCCACCTGGACAAAACCTACGAGCAGTACTTC
CASSHLDKTYEQYF
>TRBV7-3|TRBJ2-1|.|.
TGTGCCAGCAGCTTAAGGGCGAATCCTCTCAATGAGCAGTTCTTC
CASSLRANPLNEQFF
>TRBV3-1/TRBV3-2|TRBJ2-1|TRBD2|.
TGTGCCAGCAGTCACACTAGCGGGAGGAATGAGCAGTTCTTC
CASSHTSGRNEQFF
>TRBV10-3|TRBJ2-2|TRBD2|once
TGTGCCATCGGAGGGACTAGCGGATCCACCGGGGAGCTGTTTTTT
CAIGGTSGSTGELFF
>TRBV15|TRBJ1-1|TRBD1|.
TGTGCCACCAGCAGAGGGGGACAGGGGAACACTGAAGCTTTCTTT
CATSRGGQGNTEAFF
>TRBV29-1|TRBJ1-2|TRBD1|.
TGCAGCGTTGATGGGCCTTCACAGGGGTTGGGAGGCTACACCTTC
CSVDGPSQGLGGYTF
>TRBV27|TRBJ1-4|.|few
TGTGCCAGCAGGACCGACGGGGGGGGTAATGAAAAACTGTTTTTT
CASRTDGGGNEKLFF
>TRBV12-5|TRBJ2-2|.|.
TGTGCTAGTGGTTCTCGGACTCTCCTTGCGAACACCGGGGAGCTGTTTTTT
CASGSRTLLANTGELFF
>TRBV15|TRBJ1-2|.|.
TGTGCCACCAGCAGAGGTGACACTTGGTATGGCTACACCTTC
CATSRGDTWYGYTF
>TRBV6-5|TRBJ1-2|.|.
TGTGCCAGCAGTTTCTCACAGGGACGCTATGGCTACACCTTC
CASSFSQGRYGYTF
>TRBV3-1/TRBV3-2|TRBJ2-1|TRBD2|.
TGTGCCAGCAGCCAAGATTTTCATTTGAGCGGGGGGGTCGATGAGCAGTTCTTC
CASSQDFHLSGGVDEQFF
>TRBV4-2|TRBJ1-6|.|.
TGTGCCAGCAGCCAAGATTACCGAGATAATTCACCCCTCCACTTT
CASSQDYRDNSPLHF
>TRBV6-4|TRBJ2-7|TRBD1|.
TGTGCCAGCAGGCCCAGGGGGCTCCTGTTGTACTTC
CASRPRGLLLYF
>TRBV4-3|TRBJ2-6|TRBD2|.
TGCGCCAGCAGCCAACTAGCGGCCACGGGGGGGGCCAACGTCCTGACTTTC
CASSQLAATGGANVLTF
>TRBV7-9|TRBJ2-1|TRBD1|many
TGTGCCAGCACTCCTTGGACAGGCAGCTCCTACAATGAGCAGTTCTTC
CASTPWTGSSYNEQFF